Listed below are T cell receptor beta chains from one sample, sequenced in a study of cytotoxic CD8 clonotypes in ibrutinib-treated CLL. Profiled with immunoSEQ multiplex PCR; TCRdb holds only in-frame clones, not every one. This sample has 100,000 to 150,000 clones, with 80% to 90% found just once. Sequences were derived from PBMCs, sampled after 24 months of ibrutinib treatment. The receptor source for this set is a human donor with chronic lymphocytic leukemia. The CDR3 runs from the conserved cysteine through the conserved F or W. The D gene is left open where the match is weak.

v_call: TRBV7-2; j_call: TRBJ2-4; d_call: NA; cdr3_aa: CASSLGDIQYF
v_call: TRBV9; j_call: TRBJ2-2; d_call: NA; cdr3_aa: CASSVVNGELFF
v_call: TRBV20-1; j_call: TRBJ2-5; d_call: TRBD1; cdr3_aa: CSANRGETQYF
v_call: TRBV5-1; j_call: TRBJ1-2; d_call: NA; cdr3_aa: CASSLGLMRGNNGYTF
v_call: TRBV7-9; j_call: TRBJ1-2; d_call: NA; cdr3_aa: CASSLDSYGYTF
v_call: TRBV6-1; j_call: TRBJ1-1; d_call: NA; cdr3_aa: CASSEAPLGGAEAFF
v_call: TRBV28; j_call: TRBJ2-1; d_call: TRBD1; cdr3_aa: CASLRSGQGVSEQFF
v_call: TRBV18; j_call: TRBJ2-7; d_call: NA; cdr3_aa: CASSPGYSGGKVYEQYF
v_call: TRBV11-3; j_call: TRBJ2-7; d_call: NA; cdr3_aa: CASSKVEGEQYF
v_call: TRBV21-1; j_call: TRBJ2-1; d_call: NA; cdr3_aa: CASTTRVGAPNEQFF
v_call: TRBV27; j_call: TRBJ2-4; d_call: NA; cdr3_aa: CASSLRGDRSKNIQYF
v_call: TRBV7-3; j_call: TRBJ1-2; d_call: TRBD1; cdr3_aa: CASSVTPGQGNGYTF
v_call: TRBV28; j_call: TRBJ1-2; d_call: NA; cdr3_aa: CASSLSPQTGTGYTF
v_call: TRBV2; j_call: TRBJ1-2; d_call: TRBD1; cdr3_aa: CASSGGDRGGIGDTF
v_call: TRBV10-2; j_call: TRBJ2-2; d_call: TRBD2; cdr3_aa: CASSGVAGETGELFF
v_call: TRBV7-9; j_call: TRBJ2-7; d_call: TRBD1; cdr3_aa: CASSSTGTGDKQYF
v_call: TRBV30; j_call: TRBJ1-1; d_call: NA; cdr3_aa: CAWIPRGWSEAFF
v_call: TRBV18; j_call: TRBJ2-7; d_call: NA; cdr3_aa: CASSRSSYEQYF
v_call: TRBV9; j_call: TRBJ2-7; d_call: TRBD2; cdr3_aa: CASSVLGLAASYEQYF
v_call: TRBV6-5; j_call: TRBJ1-4; d_call: NA; cdr3_aa: CASSYRGSTNEKLFF